A selection of T cell receptor beta chains follows, all from one sample in a study of T cell repertoires in cytomegalovirus infection. A single record per CDR3 protein comes from TCRdb applying MiXCR to the reads. The data hold 300,000 or so distinct CDR3 sequences, with about 25% observed a single time. Input material: PBMCs. Every receptor here comes from a human donor in good health (CMV status not recorded). Some clones in this sample may be carry-over from other donors' samples. Each CDR3 is given with its conserved first and last residue. A D gene is named only where the DNA matches it firmly. The size field is filled for only some rows; it gives once, few, many or a size class.

>TRBJ2-1|12|-|TRBV7-2|many
TGTGCCAGCAGTTACTCCGGGACAGAGCAGTTCTTC
CASSYSGTEQFF
>TRBJ1-2|13|-|TRBV28|few
TGTGCCAGCAGTTTACGGACCGAAGGGGGCTACACCTTC
CASSLRTEGGYTF
>TRBJ2-7|12|-|TRBV29-1|-
TGCAGCGTTGGCCTGCCCTCCTACGAGCAGTACTTC
CSVGLPSYEQYF
>TRBJ1-1|11|-|TRBV15|few
TGTGCCACCCAGGGGAACACTGAAGCTTTCTTT
CATQGNTEAFF
>TRBJ1-3|13|-|TRBV6-5|few
TGTGCCAGCAGTTTCCAGTCTGGAAACACCATATATTTT
CASSFQSGNTIYF
>TRBJ1-5|14|TRBD1|TRBV28|-
TGTGCCAGCCAGAGGGAGGGGGCCCGTCAGCCCCAGCATTTT
CASQREGARQPQHF
>TRBJ1-2|14|-|TRBV5-5|once
TGTGCCAGCAGCTTGTCTCAGGGTCCCGGTGGCTACACCTTC
CASSLSQGPGGYTF
>TRBJ2-5|14|TRBD2|TRBV29-1|few
TGCAGCGTTGTAGGAGCGGGAGCGGGGGAGACCCAGTACTTC
CSVVGAGAGETQYF
>TRBJ2-3|16|-|TRBV28|many
TGTGCCACTACTTCCGGATGGGCCCCTAGCACAGATACGCAGTATTTT
CATTSGWAPSTDTQYF
>TRBJ2-1|12|-|TRBV7-8|many
TGTGCCAGCATGATCCGGATCGATGAGCAGTTCTTC
CASMIRIDEQFF
>TRBJ1-1|13|-|TRBV11-1|-
TGTGCCAGCAGCTTGGTCAGCTACTCTGAAGCTTTCTTT
CASSLVSYSEAFF
>TRBJ1-1|15|-|TRBV7-2|-
TGTGCCAGCAGCTGGTTGCCGGGAGGGGTTACTGAAGCTTTCTTT
CASSWLPGGVTEAFF
>TRBJ2-7|13|-|TRBV20-1|-
TGCAGTGCCGGCGGGCCCCTCTCCTACGAGCAGTACTTC
CSAGGPLSYEQYF
>TRBJ2-1|16|-|TRBV11-2|-
TGTGCCAGCAGCTTAGTCGTGGGCAGGGTCGGGAATGAGCAGTTCTTC
CASSLVVGRVGNEQFF
>TRBJ2-7|15|-|TRBV11-2|few
TGTGCCAGCAGCGCCGGCACACTAGGAGGCTACGAGCAGTACTTC
CASSAGTLGGYEQYF
>TRBJ2-3|17|TRBD2|TRBV27|-
TGTGCCAGCAGTCCCGGACTAGCGGGGGACCATTTAGATACGCAGTATTTT
CASSPGLAGDHLDTQYF
>TRBJ2-1|15|-|TRBV6-2/TRBV6-3|-
TGTGCCAGCAGTTACTCGATCGGGACCTACAATGAGCAGTTCTTC
CASSYSIGTYNEQFF
>TRBJ2-3|16|TRBD2|TRBV10-3|many
TGTGCCATCAGTGGGACTAGCGGGGGGTCTGCAGATACGCAGTATTTT
CAISGTSGGSADTQYF
>TRBJ2-1|16|-|TRBV28|few
TGTGCCAGCAGTCTGGACAGGGACGGGAGGGCCGATGAGCAGTTCTTC
CASSLDRDGRADEQFF
>TRBJ2-5|15|TRBD2|TRBV7-2|-
TGTGCCAGCAGCTTAGGGCTAGCGGGAGTAGAGACCCAGTACTTC
CASSLGLAGVETQYF
>TRBJ1-2|16|-|TRBV7-2|few
TGTGCCAGCAGCTCCCCCCGGGACGAGACTAACTATGGCTACACCTTC
CASSSPRDETNYGYTF
>TRBJ2-1|15|TRBD2|TRBV7-9|few
TGTGCCAGCAGAACAGCGGGGGCTTCTTACAATGAGCAGTTCTTC
CASRTAGASYNEQFF